The TCR beta chain under discussion was sequenced for a study of OX40 agonist ivuxolimab in advanced cancers. The wider study: A male proportion of about 86% was recorded, with mean age about 60 years and range roughly 20 to 85. Overall study results and limits: Antigen specificity of clonally expanded peripheral T cells was not established.

V lost 0 bases, J lost 0 bases, and 9 bases lay in between. The CDR3 extends over 16 amino acids. Germline V lookup: CDR1 LGHNA, CDR2 YSLEER. This clone was seen just once. Its target is not known. Generated by immunoSEQ multiplex PCR, the TCRdb table keeps only in-frame clones and is missing some. The table includes roughly 80,000 clones, about 81% detected once. The rearrangement joins TRBV4-3 to TRBJ2-1; no clear D. Sequenced here: CD4+ or CD8+ T cells sorted from blood, sampled in a trial of the OX40 agonist ivuxolimab. The sequence came from an adult with an advanced solid tumor such as melanoma, head and neck, liver or kidney cancer. CDR3 region: CASSQENTPSYNEQFF. DNA for the CDR3: TGCGCCAGCAGCCAAGAGAATACCCCCTCCTACAATGAGCAGTTCTTC.